This passage covers 20 T cell receptor beta chains from one sample sequenced in a study of blood T cells in healthy people across ages. PCR was performed a second time for 7 to 11 cycles using a sample-barcoded 5' primer and a J-beta primer mix. TCRdb reanalysed the 5' RACE reads using MiXCR and keeps one entry per CDR3 protein. Among 1.5 million to 2 million distinct CDR3 sequences listed, around 40% were seen once. Sample: blood. The receptors were gathered from a human donor in good health.

The gene calls are TRBV2 and TRBJ1-5; TRBD1 aligns across 7 bases. There are 14 residues in the CDR3. V gave up 8 bases and J gave up 3 bases; unmatched junction bases: 7. Germline V gene lookup returns CDR1 SNHLY and CDR2 FYNNEI. The DNA of the CDR3 is TGTGCCAGCCTTGAAGACAGGGACAATCAGCCCCAGCATTTT. Encoded protein: CASLEDRDNQPQHF. Full variable domain (rest looked up from reference TRBV2 and TRBJ1-5): EPEVTQTPSHQVTQMGQEVILRCVPISNHLYFYWYRQILGQKVEFLVSFYNNEISEKSEIFDDQFSVERPDGSNFTLKIRSTKLEDSAMYFCASLEDRDNQPQHFGDGTRLSIL.

This clonotype was recorded a few times. Here the CDR3 reads CASSQDTRDGGYTF. CDR3 in DNA: TGTGCCAGCAGCCAAGATACAAGGGATGGTGGCTACACCTTC. The chain couples TRBV3-1 to TRBJ1-2; D not certain. Per the germline V gene, CDR1 is LGHDT and CDR2 is YNNKEL (reference sequence). The CDR3 length is 14 residues. Trimming took off 0 bases at V and 7 bases at J, with 12 bases between the two ends.

Regarding this clonotype: A read error may produce the germline difference seen at one junction end. V usage is TRBV3-1 and J usage is TRBJ2-3; D gene unclear. The CDR3 consists of 15 residues. CDR1 is LGHDT and CDR2 is YNNKEL in the germline V gene (reference sequence). The CDR3 coding sequence is TGTGCCAGCAGCCAGATGGAACTACACACAGATGCGCAGTATTTT. Translation: CASSQMELHTDAQYF.

The chain has TRBV4-3 and TRBJ2-6; D not certain. Between the trimmed V and J ends, which lost 0 bases and 0 bases, there was a span of 6 bases. Germline V gene lookup returns CDR1 LGHNA and CDR2 YSLEER. This CDR3 has 16 residues. The CDR3 DNA reads TGCGCCAGCAGCCAAGATTCCGTCTCTGGGGCCAACGTCCTGACTTTC. Translation: CASSQDSVSGANVLTF.

This clonotype has a handful of counts. This chain connects TRBV28 to TRBJ2-5; D perhaps matches TRBD2 (5 bases). This CDR3 contains 15 residues. The V gene's germline CDR1 is MDHEN and CDR2 SYDVKM. Trimming removed 2 bases at V and 0 bases at J, with 10 bases between. The CDR3 nucleotides read TGTGCCAGCAGTTTAGACACGGGATACCAAGAGACCCAGTACTTC. It yields the protein CASSLDTGYQETQYF. The full variable domain, completed using reference TRBV28 and TRBJ2-5, is DVKVTQSSRYLVKRTGEKVFLECVQDMDHENMFWYRQDPGLGLRLIYFSYDVKMKEKGDIPEGYSVSREKKERFSLILESASTNQTSMYLCASSLDTGYQETQYFGPGTRLLVL.

This clonotype appeared a single time. The chain combines TRBV7-2 with TRBJ2-5; D perhaps matches TRBD2 (5 bases). The germline V gene has CDR1 SGHTA and CDR2 FQGNSA. The V end lost 1 base, the J end lost 8 bases, and 14 bases lay between the germline ends. CDR3 length: 14 residues. The CDR3 sequence: CASSLVPDGVTQYF. In nucleotides, the CDR3 is TGTGCCAGCAGCTTAGTCCCGGACGGGGTCACCCAGTACTTC.

J is TRBJ1-2 and V is TRBV20-1, with TRBD1 identical over 9 bases. CDR1 and CDR2 from the germline V gene are DFQATT and SNEGSKA (reference sequence). Germline trimming cut 4 bases from V and 7 bases from J; bases unmatched to any gene: 7. This CDR3 spans 13 amino acids. This CDR3 is CSAKGTGYPGYTF. As DNA, the CDR3 is TGCAGTGCTAAAGGGACAGGGTATCCTGGCTACACCTTC.

The chain joins TRBV12-3 or TRBV12-4 to TRBJ1-2; D not resolved. The CDR3 has 12 residues. V shed 5 bases and J shed 1 base, with 5 bases lying between them. In DNA form, the CDR3 reads TGTGCCAGCAGTACACTTAACTATGGCTACACCTTC. It encodes CASSTLNYGYTF.

This clonotype was seen a single time. The junction shows a germline mismatch at one end, possibly a read error. CDR3 in DNA: TGTGCCACCGGTGACCCCGTACTAGCGGGGTACCAAGAGACCCAGTACTTC. It specifies CATGDPVLAGYQETQYF. V is TRBV24-1 and J is TRBJ2-5; TRBD2 aligns across 10 bases. The CDR3 has 17 residues. The V gene's germline CDR1 is KGHDR and CDR2 SFDVKD.

On this clonotype: One end of the junction varies from germline; a read error may be responsible. The V and J genes are TRBV3-1 and TRBJ1-2; 7 nucleotides match TRBD1. CDR3 length: 13 amino acids. Germline CDR1 and CDR2: LGHDT and YNNKEL (reference sequence). Written as DNA, the CDR3 is TGTGTCAGCAGCCAAGGGGGCTTCAATGGCTACACCTTC. Translating it yields CVSSQGGFNGYTF. Combining the CDR3 with reference TRBV3-1 and TRBJ1-2 gives the whole variable domain DTAVSQTPKYLVTQMGNDKSIKCEQNLGHDTMYWYKQDSKKFLKIMFSYNNKELIINETVPNRFSPKSPDKAHLNLHINSLELGDSAVYFCVSSQGGFNGYTFGSGTRLTVV.

The chain is built from TRBV5-5 and TRBJ1-4; tentatively, D is TRBD1 (5 bases). CDR3 length: 15 residues. Trimming took 4 bases from V and 4 from J, leaving 14 bases between them. Germline V CDR1 and CDR2: SGHKS, YYEKEE (reference sequence). The CDR3 DNA reads as TGTGCCAGCAGCCCAAATGGGGGGATTAATGAAAAACTGTTTTTT. It translates to CASSPNGGINEKLFF.

Only a few counts were recorded for this clonotype. The chain is built from TRBV6-2 or TRBV6-3 and TRBJ1-2, with D hard to call. There are 12 residues in the CDR3. The germline V gene has CDR1 MNHEY and CDR2 SVGEGT. V lost 4 bases, J lost 8 bases, and 11 bases lay in between. The CDR3 nucleotides read TGTGCCAGCAGTTCGCTACGGTTCGGCTACACCTTC. The encoded protein is CASSSLRFGYTF.

The chain recombines TRBV18 with TRBJ2-5; TRBD1 agrees at 8 bases. J lost 4 bases, V lost 2 bases, and 6 bases had no gene match. The germline gives CDR1 KGHSH, CDR2 LQKENI. The CDR3 consists of 15 residues. The DNA for the CDR3 is TGTGCCAGCTCACCAGGACAGGGTATACGAGAGACCCAGTACTTC. Encoded protein: CASSPGQGIRETQYF.

CDR3 protein: CATSLDRGSSYEQYF. Written as DNA, the CDR3 is TGTGCCACCAGCCTGGACAGGGGGAGCTCCTACGAGCAGTACTTC. The chain combines TRBV15 with TRBJ2-7, with 10 bases fitting TRBD1. Germline V gene sequence: CDR1 LNHNV, CDR2 YYDKDF (reference sequence). The CDR3 is 15 residues long. Trimming cost V 5 bases and J 0 bases; bases outside gene matches: 4.

The rearrangement joins TRBV7-2 to TRBJ1-6, with no clear D. Germline V gene lookup returns CDR1 SGHTA and CDR2 FQGNSA. Trimming removed 1 base at V and 5 bases at J, with 9 bases between. The CDR3 has 15 residues. The DNA for the CDR3 is TGTGCCAGCAGCTTAGAAGGAGGGAATAATTCACCCCTCCACTTT. It codes for CASSLEGGNNSPLHF.

This clonotype has only a few counts. V is TRBV28 and J is TRBJ2-7, with no clear D. The CDR3 extends over 13 amino acids. Germline CDR1 MDHEN, CDR2 SYDVKM. The V and J ends lost 7 bases and 0 bases respectively, with 10 bases between them. The CDR3 is CASISALSYEQYF. DNA for the CDR3: TGTGCCAGCATCTCGGCCCTCTCCTACGAGCAGTACTTC.

The J gene is TRBJ2-7, the V gene TRBV12-5; D unclear. The closer fit of TRBJ2-5 to the DNA end suggests the J call may be wrong. Looked up from germline, CDR1 is LGHNT and CDR2 is FRNRAP. The CDR3 is 12 amino acids. For the CDR3, the DNA is TGTGCTAGTGGTTTGGTAGTGGAGACCCAGTACTTC. Residues: CASGLVVETQYF.

This rearrangement joins TRBV3-1 to TRBJ2-2, with D hard to call. CDR1 LGHDT and CDR2 YNNKEL come from the germline V gene (reference sequence). V lost 1 base and J lost 1, with 4 bases in between. This CDR3 is 14 amino acids long. The CDR3 loop reads CASSQGRNTGELFF. In DNA, the CDR3 is TGTGCCAGCAGCCAAGGACGGAACACCGGGGAGCTGTTTTTT.

This chain links TRBV12-5 with TRBJ2-5; TRBD2 matches 8 bases. This CDR3 is 17 amino acids long. CDR1 is LGHNT and CDR2 is FRNRAP in the germline V gene. With 3 bases clipped from V and 5 bases from J, the junction kept 14 bases outside the gene matches. CDR3 residues: CASGFWTTGGLKETQYF. The DNA for the CDR3 is TGTGCTAGTGGTTTTTGGACGACGGGGGGGCTGAAGGAGACCCAGTACTTC.

The sample holds a few counts of this clonotype. The chain is built from TRBV6-2 or TRBV6-3 and TRBJ1-5, with D unclear. The ends were cut back, 5 bases at V and 9 bases at J, with 23 bases in the middle. The germline CDR1 and CDR2 sequences are MNHEY and SVGEGT. This CDR3 comprises 16 residues. The CDR3 sequence is CASSTGREDSPPPQHF. CDR3 sequence (DNA): TGTGCCAGCAGTACTGGGCGGGAGGACTCCCCCCCGCCCCAGCATTTT.